Below are 28 T cell receptor beta chains sequenced from a single sample in a study of response to subunit inactivated influenza vaccine. Via MiXCR, TCRdb re-called the RT-PCR reads, giving one row per CDR3 protein. Of about 520,000 distinct CDR3 sequences in the sample, under 8.5% were seen once. The material was PBMCs from blood, obtained about 23 months after vaccination. Receptor source: a man aged 50 to 75 who received an inactivated influenza vaccine.

This clonotype was seen a single time. This chain joins TRBV11-1 and TRBJ2-5, with 9 bases that match TRBD2. Trimming removed 5 bases from V and 0 bases from J; junction bases left unmatched: 7. Germline V CDR1 and CDR2: SGHAT, FQDESV (reference sequence). This CDR3 spans 16 amino acids. The CDR3 region has the DNA TGTGCCAGCAGCCCACGACTAGCGGAGTACCAAGAGACCCAGTACTTC. Residues: CASSPRLAEYQETQYF.

Many counts were recorded for this clonotype. The CDR3 DNA reads as TGTGCCAGCAGCTTGGATTGGAGGAGGACTGAAGCTTTCTTT. Translated, it gives CASSLDWRRTEAFF. The rearrangement joins TRBV5-5 to TRBJ1-1; D is uncertain. CDR1 is SGHKS and CDR2 is YYEKEE in the germline V gene (reference sequence). The CDR3 contains 14 residues. V was pared by 0 bases and J by 5 bases, with 11 bases between. Drawing the rest from reference TRBV5-5 and TRBJ1-1, the complete variable domain is DAGVTQSPTHLIKTRGQQVTLRCSPISGHKSVSWYQQVLGQGPQFIFQYYEKEERGRGNFPDRFSARQFPNYSSELNVNALLLGDSALYLCASSLDWRRTEAFFGQGTRLTVV.

In this sample, this clonotype turned up many times. This sequence joins TRBV7-2 and TRBJ2-1; 7 positions match TRBD1. V dropped 3 bases and J dropped 2; count of bases not matched to a gene: 4. The CDR3 sequence is 15 residues long. Germline lookup yields CDR1 SGHTA and CDR2 FQGNSA. Here the CDR3 reads CASSFDRAAYNEQFF. CDR3 nucleotides: TGTGCCAGCAGCTTCGACAGGGCCGCCTACAATGAGCAGTTCTTC. The full variable domain, its missing parts supplied by reference TRBV7-2 and TRBJ2-1, is GAGVSQSPSNKVTEKGKDVELRCDPISGHTALYWYRQSLGQGLEFLIYFQGNSAPDKSGLPSDRFSAERTGGSVSTLTIQRTQQEDSAVYLCASSFDRAAYNEQFFGPGTRLTVL.

This clonotype was picked up many times. The rearrangement links TRBV2 to TRBJ1-3; D is unclear. V was cut by 3 bases and J by 4 bases, with 13 bases left in between. Looked up from germline, CDR1 is SNHLY and CDR2 is FYNNEI. The CDR3 totals 15 residues. The CDR3 region is CASSDQRVWGNTIYF. In nucleotides, the CDR3 is TGTGCCAGCAGTGATCAGCGGGTTTGGGGAAACACCATATATTTT.

The chain has TRBV20-1 and TRBJ1-5; 7 nucleotides match TRBD1. Germline assignment: CDR1 DFQATT and CDR2 SNEGSKA (reference sequence). V lost 0 bases and J lost 4; bases outside the gene matches: 12. The CDR3 loop spans 17 amino acids. This CDR3 reads CSARDQGVFSPNQPQHF. The CDR3 DNA follows: TGCAGTGCTAGAGATCAGGGGGTTTTTAGTCCGAATCAGCCCCAGCATTTT.

This clonotype was detected ten times or more. The genes are TRBV7-9 and TRBJ2-3; TRBD1 is a possible D gene (6 bases). Germline V gene sequence: CDR1 SEHNR, CDR2 FQNEAQ (reference sequence). Trimming cost V 3 bases and J 4 bases, with 11 bases left between them. The CDR3 spans 14 residues. The CDR3 DNA sequence: TGTGCCAGCAGCTTCGCACAGGGAGCAGATACGCAGTATTTT. Protein product: CASSFAQGADTQYF.

This clonotype was counted ten times or more. The chain carries TRBV3-1 and TRBJ2-7; TRBD2 aligns across 7 bases. V lost 1 base, J lost 8 bases, and 5 bases stayed unmatched. Per the germline V gene, CDR1 is LGHDT and CDR2 is YNNKEL (reference sequence). This CDR3 has 13 amino acids. The CDR3 region has the DNA TGTGCCAGCAGCCAAGGCGGGAGCTCTCAGCAGTACTTC. Protein product: CASSQGGSSQQYF.

The chain joins TRBV7-8 to TRBJ2-5, with 10 bases aligning to TRBD2. CDR1 is SGHVS, CDR2 FQNEAQ, per germline. The ends lost 3 bases at V and 1 base at J; junction bases unmatched: 5. The CDR3 is made up of 16 amino acids. The CDR3 here is CASSFTRTSGQETQYF. The CDR3 DNA follows: TGTGCCAGCAGCTTCACCAGGACTAGCGGCCAAGAGACCCAGTACTTC.

The table lists this clonotype with a few counts. This chain links TRBV20-1 with TRBJ2-7; possibly TRBD1 for D (6 bases). V was clipped by 3 bases and J by 9 bases, with 24 bases between them. The CDR3 extends over 15 amino acids. CDR1 DFQATT and CDR2 SNEGSKA come from the germline V gene (reference sequence). CDR3 nucleotides: TGCAGTGCTAGGGACCGGGACAACTCGATACGAGTGCAGTACTTC. It encodes CSARDRDNSIRVQYF.

This clonotype was seen at least ten times. The chain joins TRBV5-5 to TRBJ2-7; D might be TRBD1 (5 bases). Looked up from germline, CDR1 is SGHKS and CDR2 is YYEKEE (reference sequence). The CDR3 has 15 amino acids. V gave up 4 bases and J gave up 4 bases, with 18 bases separating them. CDR3 sequence: CASSLSGYSLYEQYF. The CDR3 DNA is TGTGCCAGCAGCCTCTCAGGGTACAGTCTATACGAGCAGTACTTC.

This clonotype has ten or more counts. The chain employs TRBV20-1 and TRBJ2-3; D not resolved. V was pared by 0 bases and J by 1 base, with 8 bases between. The CDR3 has 14 residues. Germline V gives CDR1 DFQATT, CDR2 SNEGSKA (reference sequence). The CDR3 spells CSARDPSGTDTQYF. The CDR3 bases are TGCAGTGCTAGAGACCCGAGCGGCACAGATACGCAGTATTTT.

V and J are TRBV20-1 and TRBJ2-7; tentative D call: TRBD1 (5 bases). Germline assignment: CDR1 DFQATT and CDR2 SNEGSKA (reference sequence). The CDR3 totals 14 residues. The V end was cut by 1 base, the J end by 1 base, with 11 bases between. CDR3 amino acids: CSARGQINSYEQYF. Written as DNA, the CDR3 is TGCAGTGCTAGAGGACAGATTAATTCCTACGAGCAGTACTTC.

This rearrangement joins TRBV4-3 to TRBJ2-7, with 11 bases identical to TRBD2. The CDR3 length is 17 residues. After removal of 3 bases from V and 0 bases from J, the junction contained 7 bases not matched to a gene. Germline CDR1 reads LGHNA; CDR2 reads YSLEER. The CDR3 DNA is TGCGCCAGCAGCCACCGGCTAGCGGGGGGCTACTCCTACGAGCAGTACTTC. Encoded protein: CASSHRLAGGYSYEQYF.

The V and J genes are TRBV12-3 or TRBV12-4 and TRBJ2-1; maybe TRBD2 (7 bases). Between the trimmed V and J ends, which lost 1 base and 8 bases, there was a span of 15 bases. The CDR3 totals 15 residues. CDR3 residues: CASSLGAWGGDEQFF. The CDR3 bases are TGTGCCAGCAGTTTAGGGGCGTGGGGGGGCGATGAGCAGTTCTTC.

The V gene is TRBV20-1, the J gene TRBJ2-5; 10 bases fit TRBD1. Germline V gene sequence: CDR1 DFQATT, CDR2 SNEGSKA (reference sequence). V lost 6 bases and J lost 4; bases outside the gene matches: 2. CDR3 size: 12 residues. In nucleotides, the CDR3 is TGCAGTGCAGGGACAGGGGTAGAGACCCAGTACTTC. This encodes CSAGTGVETQYF.

Concerning this clonotype: One end of the junction fails to match germline, which may point to a read error. J is TRBJ2-1 and V is TRBV5-1, with a possible D match to TRBD1 (5 bases). From germline, CDR1 is SGHRS and CDR2 YFSETQ. This CDR3 comprises 14 residues. The CDR3 DNA follows: TGCGCCAGCAGCTTGGTTGGGGCCTACAAGGAGCAGTTCTTC. Its translation is CASSLVGAYKEQFF.

This clonotype was seen repeatedly, ten times or more. The V gene is TRBV7-2, the J gene TRBJ2-7, with a tentative D call TRBD1 (5 bases). The CDR3 loop spans 15 amino acids. Trimming stripped 1 base from V and 0 bases from J, with 10 bases between. Looked up from germline, CDR1 is SGHTA and CDR2 is FQGNSA. The CDR3 loop is CASSLGFQGSYEQYF. CDR3 in DNA: TGTGCCAGCAGCTTAGGTTTTCAGGGCTCCTACGAGCAGTACTTC.

The chain has TRBV28 and TRBJ2-4, with 7 bases matching TRBD1. The germline gives CDR1 MDHEN, CDR2 SYDVKM. The CDR3 is made up of 14 amino acids. The trim removed 3 bases at V and 4 bases at J, leaving 3 bases unmatched. The CDR3 region has the DNA TGTGCCAGCAGTTTTGTGACAGGGAAAAACATTCAGTACTTC. Translated, it gives CASSFVTGKNIQYF.

The V gene is TRBV9, the J gene TRBJ2-1; 8 bases are a match to TRBD2. Germline CDR1 reads SGDLS; CDR2 reads YYNGEE. Trimming cost V 0 bases and J 4 bases; bases outside gene matches: 3. CDR3 length: 15 amino acids. The CDR3: CASSVDSGGYNEQFF. The CDR3 region has the DNA TGTGCCAGCAGCGTAGACTCGGGGGGGTACAATGAGCAGTTCTTC.

This clonotype was seen many times. V and J are TRBV10-3 and TRBJ2-3, with unresolved D. The CDR3 covers 16 residues. Germline loops: CDR1 ENHRY, CDR2 SYGVKD. Between the trimmed V and J ends, which lost 4 bases and 2 bases, there was a span of 16 bases. The CDR3: CAISASSAELTDTQYF. The CDR3 DNA reads TGTGCCATCAGTGCCTCGAGCGCGGAGCTCACAGATACGCAGTATTTT.

The CDR3 region has the DNA TGTGCCAGTCAAAATGGGGGGAACGAAGCTTTCTTT. It codes for CASQNGGNEAFF. This chain joins TRBV7-9 and TRBJ1-1; D may be TRBD1 (5 bases). With 9 bases removed from V and 8 bases from J, the gap between germline ends came to 16 bases. Germline CDR1 is SEHNR and CDR2 is FQNEAQ (reference sequence). The CDR3 totals 12 residues.

The V and J genes are TRBV4-1 and TRBJ2-2, with 7 bases lining up with TRBD1. Germline CDR1 is MGHRA and CDR2 is YSYEKL. Losses at the gene ends were 1 base for V and 2 bases for J; bases not matched to a gene: 7. This CDR3 is 17 amino acids long. The CDR3 region is CASSQGTDRVNTGELFF. In nucleotides, the CDR3 is TGCGCCAGCAGCCAAGGGACCGACAGGGTCAACACCGGGGAGCTGTTTTTT.

This clonotype was seen only a few times. The gene calls are TRBV5-4 and TRBJ2-5; 10 bases fit TRBD2. The V gene's germline CDR1 is SGHNT and CDR2 YYREEE (reference sequence). This CDR3 is built from 15 residues. After removal of 2 bases from V and 1 base from J, the junction contained 2 bases not matched to a gene. The CDR3 spells CASSFSGGTQETQYF. The CDR3 bases are TGTGCCAGCAGCTTTAGCGGGGGGACCCAAGAGACCCAGTACTTC.

This clonotype was recorded at least ten times. CDR3 DNA: TGTGCCAGCAGCCAGGGGAACGGGGGGGCGGAGACCCAGTACTTC. This encodes CASSQGNGGAETQYF. The chain has TRBV4-2 and TRBJ2-5; 8 nucleotides align to TRBD2. Per the germline V gene, CDR1 is LGHNA and CDR2 is YNFKEQ. CDR3 length equals 15 residues. V trimming: 3 bases; J trimming: 5 bases; junction bases outside the gene matches: 8.

The CDR3 protein is CSARDGDSYEQYF. DNA of the CDR3: TGCAGTGCTAGAGACGGGGACTCCTACGAGCAGTACTTC. This sequence joins TRBV20-1 and TRBJ2-7; a weak D match, TRBD2 (5 bases). This CDR3 spans 13 amino acids. Germline loops: CDR1 DFQATT, CDR2 SNEGSKA (reference sequence). The V and J ends lost 0 bases and 0 bases respectively, with 6 bases between them.

This clonotype was detected only a few times. This chain joins TRBV5-1 and TRBJ2-1; 10 bases line up with TRBD2. CDR3 length equals 16 residues. V gave up 0 bases and J gave up 7 bases; unmatched junction bases: 7. The germline V gene has CDR1 SGHRS and CDR2 YFSETQ. The DNA of the CDR3 is TGCGCCAGCAGCTTGGCGCCTAGCGGGAGAGGAAATGAGCAGTTCTTC. Protein sequence: CASSLAPSGRGNEQFF.

This clonotype has a count of ten or more. The chain employs TRBV29-1 and TRBJ2-5; D is perhaps TRBD1 or TRBD2 (5 bases each). Trimming cost V 1 base and J 7 bases, with 13 bases left between them. Per germline, CDR1 SQVTM and CDR2 ANQGSEA. The CDR3 consists of 13 residues. This CDR3 is CSVEGGRERTQYF. The CDR3 bases are TGCAGCGTTGAAGGAGGCAGGGAGAGGACCCAGTACTTC.

This clonotype was counted at least ten times. The V gene is TRBV10-3, the J gene TRBJ2-7; 7 bases align to TRBD2. The CDR3 runs to 13 residues. The germline V gene encodes CDR1 ENHRY and CDR2 SYGVKD. Losses at the gene ends were 8 bases for V and 3 bases for J; bases not matched to a gene: 7. The CDR3 sequence: CAIGRELSYEQYF. CDR3 DNA: TGTGCCATCGGGCGGGAGCTCAGCTACGAGCAGTACTTC.